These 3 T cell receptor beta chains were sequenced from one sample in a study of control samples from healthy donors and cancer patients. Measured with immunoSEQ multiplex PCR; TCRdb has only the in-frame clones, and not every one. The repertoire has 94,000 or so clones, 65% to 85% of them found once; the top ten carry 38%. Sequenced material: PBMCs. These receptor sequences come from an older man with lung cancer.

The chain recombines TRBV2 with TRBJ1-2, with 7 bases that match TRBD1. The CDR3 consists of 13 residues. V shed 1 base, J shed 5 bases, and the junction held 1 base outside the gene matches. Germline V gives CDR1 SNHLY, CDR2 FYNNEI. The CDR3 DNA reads TGTGCCAGCAGTGAAGGGGGACAGTATGGCTACACCTTC. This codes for CASSEGGQYGYTF.

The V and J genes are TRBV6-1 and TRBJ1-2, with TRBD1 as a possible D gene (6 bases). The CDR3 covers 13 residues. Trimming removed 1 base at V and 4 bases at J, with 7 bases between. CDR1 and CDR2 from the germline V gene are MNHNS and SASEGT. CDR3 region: CASSEDRVYGYTF. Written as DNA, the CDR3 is TGTGCCAGCAGTGAAGACAGGGTCTATGGCTACACCTTC.

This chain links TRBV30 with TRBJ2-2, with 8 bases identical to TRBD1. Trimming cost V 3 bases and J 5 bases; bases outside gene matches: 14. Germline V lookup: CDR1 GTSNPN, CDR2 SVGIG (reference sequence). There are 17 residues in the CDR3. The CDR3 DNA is TGTGCCTGGAGGGGATCGGGACAGGTTCTTTCAACCGGGGAGCTGTTTTTT. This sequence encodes CAWRGSGQVLSTGELFF.